These 27 T cell receptor beta chains originate from one sample sequenced in a study of blood T cell repertoires in COVID-19. The protocol was immunoSEQ multiplex PCR, while the TCRdb copy is restricted to in-frame clones and leaves out a portion. The data hold fewer than 250,000 clones, with around 80% observed a single time. The sequenced sample consisted of peripheral blood. The receptors shown here come from a woman in her forties or fifties with acute or convalescent COVID-19.

The J gene is TRBJ1-6, the V gene TRBV6-5, with D hard to call. This CDR3 comprises 11 residues. Trimming left V 4 bases short and J 10 bases short, with 5 bases between. Germline V gene sequence: CDR1 MNHEY, CDR2 SVGAGI. The DNA of the CDR3 is TGTGCCAGCAGTTCCGGGTCACCCCTCCACTTT. Protein: CASSSGSPLHF.

This chain joins TRBV20-1 and TRBJ2-4; no clear D gene. Germline lookup yields CDR1 DFQATT and CDR2 SNEGSKA (reference sequence). Trimming removed 3 bases at V and 14 bases at J, with 14 bases between. The CDR3 extends over 11 amino acids. DNA of the CDR3: TGCAGTGCTAGTGTTGGCGACATGAAGTACTTC. It codes for CSASVGDMKYF.

This clone was found a few times. V gene TRBV3-1 (or the pseudogene TRBV3-2) combines with J gene TRBJ2-7, with a possible D match to TRBD1 (6 bases). There are 13 residues in the CDR3. Deletions cut 4 bases from V and 2 bases from J, with 9 bases between. The germline CDR1 and CDR2 sequences are LGHDT and YNNKEL (reference sequence). The CDR3 DNA reads as TGTGCCAGCAGCCTACAGGGCCCCTACGAGCAGTACTTC. Protein: CASSLQGPYEQYF.

Only a few counts were recorded for this clone. The chain combines TRBV28 with TRBJ1-1; D gene ambiguous. The CDR3 is 15 residues long. The V end lost 2 bases, the J end lost 7 bases, and 17 bases lay between the germline ends. Looked up from germline, CDR1 is MDHEN and CDR2 is SYDVKM. In nucleotides, the CDR3 is TGTGCCAGCAGTTTAGGGAGCGCCCCAAGGAGTGAAGCTTTCTTT. Amino acid sequence: CASSLGSAPRSEAFF.

The genes are TRBV28 and TRBJ1-2; the match to TRBD1 covers 12 bases. Germline-derived CDR1 and CDR2 are MDHEN and SYDVKM. The CDR3 has 16 residues. The junction had 7 bases not matched to a gene; V was cut back by 4 bases and J by 4 bases. The CDR3 DNA follows: TGTGCCAGCAGTTCGACGGGGACAGGGGGCAGCTATGGCTACACCTTC. It yields the protein CASSSTGTGGSYGYTF.

This chain connects TRBV15 to TRBJ2-1; 8 nucleotides match TRBD1. CDR1 and CDR2 (germline): LNHNV, YYDKDF (reference sequence). This CDR3 spans 16 amino acids. V shed 3 bases, J shed 2 bases, and the junction held 6 bases outside the gene matches. DNA of the CDR3: TGTGCCACCAGCAGGTCCCGGGACAGGCCCTACAATGAGCAGTTCTTC. Its protein product is CATSRSRDRPYNEQFF.

This rearrangement joins TRBV24-1 to TRBJ2-2; D uncertain. Germline V gene lookup returns CDR1 KGHDR and CDR2 SFDVKD. The CDR3 is 16 amino acids. V gave up 7 bases and J gave up 0 bases, with 14 bases separating them. CDR3 in amino acids: CATSPRQVANTGELFF. CDR3 nucleotides: TGTGCCACCAGCCCCAGGCAGGTGGCGAACACCGGGGAGCTGTTTTTT.

Concerning this clone: This CDR3 is also generated by other DNA sequences in the sample. CDR3: CATSRDPSYEQYF. CDR3 coding DNA: TGTGCCACCAGCAGAGACCCTTCCTACGAGCAGTACTTC. The chain links TRBV15 to TRBJ2-7; D not certain. The CDR3 is made up of 13 amino acids. Germline CDR1 and CDR2: LNHNV and YYDKDF (reference sequence). The ends were cut back, 0 bases at V and 1 base at J, with 4 bases in the middle. Complete variable domain (other parts from reference TRBV15 and TRBJ2-7): DAMVIQNPRYQVTQFGKPVTLSCSQTLNHNVMYWYQQKSSQAPKLLFHYYDKDFNNEADTPDNFQSRRPNTSFCFLDIRSPGLGDTAMYLCATSRDPSYEQYFGPGTRLTVT.

The rearrangement uses TRBV6-1 and TRBJ2-2; TRBD2 matches 14 bases. Germline trimming cut 3 bases from V and 7 bases from J; bases unmatched to any gene: 7. There are 17 residues in the CDR3. Germline CDR1 is MNHNS and CDR2 is SASEGT. CDR3 bases: TGTGCCAGCAGTGACGGGACTAGCGGGAGCTCCGGCGGGGAGCTGTTTTTT. Amino acid sequence: CASSDGTSGSSGGELFF.

The V call is TRBV5-5, the J call TRBJ1-2, with 9 nucleotides matching TRBD1. J gave up 5 bases and V 2 bases, and 4 bases lay outside the gene matches. This CDR3 has 14 residues. Germline CDR1 is SGHKS and CDR2 is YYEKEE (reference sequence). Written as DNA, the CDR3 is TGTGCCAGCAGCTTCCGGGACAGGGTTTATGGCTACACCTTC. Translated, it gives CASSFRDRVYGYTF. Based on the CDR3 plus reference TRBV5-5 and TRBJ1-2, the full variable domain is DAGVTQSPTHLIKTRGQQVTLRCSPISGHKSVSWYQQVLGQGPQFIFQYYEKEERGRGNFPDRFSARQFPNYSSELNVNALLLGDSALYLCASSFRDRVYGYTFGSGTRLTVV.

This clone was seen once. The chain carries TRBV5-1 and TRBJ2-1; 10 bases fit TRBD2. The CDR3 has 20 amino acids. CDR1 and CDR2 (germline): SGHRS, YFSETQ. The ends lost 0 bases at V and 4 bases at J; junction bases unmatched: 16. CDR3 sequence reads: CASSLGTLAGGSFTYNEQFF. The DNA of the CDR3 is TGCGCCAGCAGCTTGGGAACGTTAGCGGGGGGATCCTTTACTTACAATGAGCAGTTCTTC.

Ten or more counts support this clone. V usage is TRBV6-5 and J usage is TRBJ1-1; D may be TRBD1 (6 bases). Trimming removed 6 bases at V and 1 base at J, with 9 bases between. The CDR3 covers 13 residues. The germline V gene encodes CDR1 MNHEY and CDR2 SVGAGI. The DNA of the CDR3 is TGTGCCAGCAGCCAGACAGGGAACACTGAAGCTTTCTTT. It is translated as CASSQTGNTEAFF.

This clone occurred a few times. V usage is TRBV6-6 and J usage is TRBJ1-5; D remains ambiguous. The CDR3 contains 16 residues. V was shortened by 3 bases and J by 4 bases, with 16 bases between the two germline ends. Germline V gene sequence: CDR1 MNHNY, CDR2 SVGAGI (reference sequence). The CDR3 loop is CASSYKYSGGNQPQHF. As DNA, the CDR3 is TGTGCCAGCAGTTATAAGTACAGCGGCGGAAATCAGCCCCAGCATTTT.

The rearrangement links TRBV5-1 to TRBJ1-2, with no clear D. Germline V gene lookup returns CDR1 SGHRS and CDR2 YFSETQ. Trimming cost V 4 bases and J 1 base, with 11 bases left between them. The length of the CDR3 is 14 residues. The CDR3 nucleotides read TGCGCCAGCAGCCGAGGAAGAGGTAACTATGGCTACACCTTC. Its translation is CASSRGRGNYGYTF. The full variable domain, rest sourced from reference TRBV5-1 and TRBJ1-2, is KAGVTQTPRYLIKTRGQQVTLSCSPISGHRSVSWYQQTPGQGLQFLFEYFSETQRNKGNFPGRFSGRQFSNSRSEMNVSTLELGDSALYLCASSRGRGNYGYTFGSGTRLTVV.

This chain joins TRBV30 and TRBJ1-6; no reliable D call. Germline lookup yields CDR1 GTSNPN and CDR2 SVGIG (reference sequence). Trimming removed 0 bases at V and 9 bases at J, with 9 bases between. The CDR3 covers 13 residues. CDR3 residues: CAWSVRGSSPLHF. The CDR3 DNA is TGTGCCTGGAGTGTACGTGGTAGTTCACCCCTCCACTTT.

V gene TRBV6-5 combines with J gene TRBJ1-6, with D perhaps TRBD1 (5 bases). There are 14 residues in the CDR3. V lost 4 bases and J 10 bases, leaving 14 bases between the germline ends. CDR1 is MNHEY, CDR2 SVGAGI, per germline. The CDR3 nucleotides read TGTGCCAGCAGTTTCGAAAGGGGTGGATCACCCCTCCACTTT. As protein: CASSFERGGSPLHF.

The chain employs TRBV18 and TRBJ1-1; 11 bases fit TRBD1. The trim removed 3 bases at V and 4 bases at J, leaving 13 bases unmatched. CDR3 length: 18 amino acids. Germline V lookup: CDR1 KGHSH, CDR2 LQKENI. As DNA, the CDR3 is TGTGCCAGCTCACCGGGTTGGACAGGGGGCCTGGGGGGCACTGAAGCTTTCTTT. Amino acid sequence: CASSPGWTGGLGGTEAFF.

This chain links TRBV11-3 with TRBJ2-2; tentative D call: TRBD1 (6 bases). Germline CDR1 is SGHNT and CDR2 is YENEEA. The CDR3 has 15 residues. The V end was cut by 5 bases, the J end by 7 bases, with 17 bases between. CDR3 coding DNA: TGTGCCAGCAGCCAAGGGGGTACGCCTCTCGGGGAGCTGTTTTTT. It encodes CASSQGGTPLGELFF.

The chain is built from TRBV15 and TRBJ2-1, with TRBD1 as a possible D gene (5 bases). Trimming removed 0 bases from V and 4 bases from J, with 19 bases in between. This CDR3 comprises 18 residues. CDR1 LNHNV and CDR2 YYDKDF come from the germline V gene (reference sequence). DNA for the CDR3: TGTGCCACCAGCAGAGATCGTGGCGGTCAGGGATTATACAATGAGCAGTTCTTC. This sequence encodes CATSRDRGGQGLYNEQFF.

This clone turned up a few times. The rearrangement uses TRBV10-2 and TRBJ1-2, with D possibly matching TRBD1 (6 bases). This CDR3 spans 14 amino acids. Germline lookup yields CDR1 WSHSY and CDR2 SAAADI. Trimming left V 2 bases short and J 0 bases short, with 7 bases between. The DNA for the CDR3 is TGCGCCAGCAGTGAGCAGGGGACTAACTATGGCTACACCTTC. Encoded protein: CASSEQGTNYGYTF.

The chain employs TRBV6-1 and TRBJ1-5; maybe TRBD1 (6 bases). The germline V and J ends were trimmed by 5 bases and 6 bases, with 11 bases remaining between them. The CDR3 runs 13 residues. Germline V gene data show CDR1 as MNHNS and CDR2 as SASEGT. CDR3 loop: CASSNREVQPQHF. CDR3 nucleotides: TGTGCCAGCAGTAACAGGGAAGTTCAGCCCCAGCATTTT.

The chain combines TRBV6-5 with TRBJ1-5; weak D call: TRBD1 (6 bases). The length of the CDR3 is 16 residues. Germline V gene data show CDR1 as MNHEY and CDR2 as SVGAGI. Trimming took off 2 bases at V and 1 base at J, with 12 bases between the two ends. CDR3 sequence: CASSYGQIQSNQPQHF. The CDR3 bases are TGTGCCAGCAGTTACGGACAGATACAAAGCAATCAGCCCCAGCATTTT.

The rearrangement links TRBV6-5 to TRBJ2-7; 7 bases are shared with TRBD2. V was clipped by 6 bases and J by 2 bases; unmatched bases: 7. This CDR3 region has 14 residues. In germline, CDR1 is MNHEY, CDR2 SVGAGI. The CDR3: CASRATSPTYEQYF. The DNA for the CDR3 is TGTGCCAGCAGGGCGACTAGCCCAACCTACGAGCAGTACTTC.

This clone is a singleton in its sample. The rearrangement links TRBV7-8 to TRBJ2-1, with 8 bases that match TRBD2. Unmatched junction bases numbered 7, after V lost 2 bases and J lost 4 bases. CDR1 is SGHVS, CDR2 FQNEAQ, per germline. The CDR3 runs 16 residues. CDR3 protein: CASSLLGREGYNEQFF. The CDR3 nucleotides read TGTGCCAGCAGCTTACTCGGGAGGGAGGGGTACAATGAGCAGTTCTTC.

V and J are TRBV27 and TRBJ1-1; 7 bases line up with TRBD1. CDR3 size: 15 residues. With V trimmed by 1 base and J by 4 bases, 6 bases remained unmatched. CDR1 MNHEY and CDR2 SMNVEV come from the germline V gene (reference sequence). CDR3 region: CASSLWARGSTEAFF. The CDR3, as DNA: TGTGCCAGCAGTTTATGGGCCAGGGGGAGCACTGAAGCTTTCTTT.

V is TRBV9 and J is TRBJ2-3; maybe TRBD1 (6 bases). The ends were cut back, 3 bases at V and 2 bases at J, with 13 bases in the middle. Germline V lookup: CDR1 SGDLS, CDR2 YYNGEE. This CDR3 has 15 amino acids. CDR3 sequence (DNA): TGTGCCAGCAGCGCTAGCACAGGGCCCACAGATACGCAGTATTTT. This gives the protein CASSASTGPTDTQYF. Full variable domain (remainder filled in from reference TRBV9 and TRBJ2-3): DSGVTQTPKHLITATGQRVTLRCSPRSGDLSVYWYQQSLDQGLQFLIQYYNGEERAKGNILERFSAQQFPDLHSELNLSSLELGDSALYFCASSASTGPTDTQYFGPGTRLTVL.

The CDR3 loop reads CASSQEHRVGYEQYF. Written as DNA, the CDR3 is TGCGCCAGCAGCCAAGAGCACAGGGTCGGCTACGAGCAGTACTTC. The rearrangement joins TRBV4-1 to TRBJ2-7, with a possible D match to TRBD1 (6 bases). Trimming cost V 0 bases and J 3 bases, with 12 bases left between them. This CDR3 spans 15 amino acids. CDR1 is MGHRA, CDR2 YSYEKL, per germline.